Below are 29 T cell receptor beta chains sequenced from a single sample in a study of OX40 agonist ivuxolimab in advanced cancers. Repertoires were generated with immunoSEQ multiplex PCR, while TCRdb's copy carries only in-frame clones and drops some. The sample consists of 20,000 to 30,000 clones, around four fifths of them appearing once. This specimen consisted of CD4+ or CD8+ T cells sorted from blood, obtained in a trial of the OX40 agonist ivuxolimab. Receptors were obtained from an adult with an advanced solid tumor such as melanoma, head and neck, liver or kidney cancer.

V usage is TRBV5-8 and J usage is TRBJ1-1; possible D gene TRBD1, 5 bases. This CDR3 is 16 amino acids long. V was cut by 0 bases and J by 2 bases, with 14 bases left in between. Germline V CDR1 and CDR2: SGHTS, YDEGEE. The CDR3 reads CASSLALGVDNTEAFF. CDR3 DNA sequence: TGTGCCAGCAGCTTGGCCCTAGGGGTGGACAACACTGAAGCTTTCTTT.

V gene TRBV18 combines with J gene TRBJ1-6; possibly TRBD1 for D (6 bases). Germline V gene sequence: CDR1 KGHSH, CDR2 LQKENI. The CDR3 runs 19 residues. Trimming shortened V by 0 bases and J by 2 bases, and 17 bases separated the two germline ends. The CDR3 region has the DNA TGTGCCAGCTCACCACCGACACAGGGATGGAGGCCCTATAATTCACCCCTCCACTTT. This translates into CASSPPTQGWRPYNSPLHF. Supplemented by reference TRBV18 and TRBJ1-6, the full variable domain reads NAGVMQNPRHLVRRRGQEARLRCSPMKGHSHVYWYRQLPEEGLKFMVYLQKENIIDESGMPKERFSAEFPKEGPSILRIQQVVRGDSAAYFCASSPPTQGWRPYNSPLHFGNGTRLTVT.

This clone was detected only a few times. The chain links TRBV19 to TRBJ2-5; 10 bases align to TRBD1. Germline V gene data show CDR1 as LNHDA and CDR2 as SQIVND (reference sequence). V gave up 9 bases and J gave up 9 bases; unmatched junction bases: 13. The CDR3 length is 14 residues. This CDR3 is CASTPGQGLTAQYF. The CDR3 DNA reads TGTGCCAGCACACCGGGACAGGGGCTTACGGCCCAGTACTTC. The full variable domain, with the rest looked up from reference TRBV19 and TRBJ2-5, is DGGITQSPKYLFRKEGQNVTLSCEQNLNHDAMYWYRQDPGQGLRLIYYSQIVNDFQKGDIAEGYSVSREKKESFPLTVTSAQKNPTAFYLCASTPGQGLTAQYFGPGTRLLVL.

This chain joins TRBV11-2 and TRBJ2-2; the D is unclear. With 2 bases removed from V and 3 bases from J, the gap between germline ends came to 22 bases. The CDR3 spans 19 residues. Germline CDR1 is SGHAT and CDR2 is FQNNGV. CDR3 region: CASSLSSPARSFYTGELFF. CDR3 DNA sequence: TGTGCCAGCAGCTTATCATCCCCCGCGCGATCCTTCTACACCGGGGAGCTGTTTTTT.

This rearrangement joins TRBV9 to TRBJ2-4; maybe TRBD2 (7 bases). The V and J ends lost 4 bases and 5 bases respectively, with 16 bases between them. The length of the CDR3 is 15 residues. CDR1 and CDR2 from the germline V gene are SGDLS and YYNGEE. CDR3 residues: CASSRGRGFENIQYF. CDR3 sequence (DNA): TGTGCCAGCAGCCGTGGGAGGGGGTTCGAAAACATTCAGTACTTC.

The chain recombines TRBV5-1 with TRBJ2-7; D is ambiguous. There are 14 residues in the CDR3. Deletions cut 2 bases from V and 0 bases from J, with 9 bases between. Germline values: CDR1 SGHRS, CDR2 YFSETQ. CDR3 loop: CASSFQSLSYEQYF. For the CDR3, the DNA is TGCGCCAGCAGCTTCCAAAGTCTCTCCTACGAGCAGTACTTC. The full variable domain, with the rest looked up from reference TRBV5-1 and TRBJ2-7, is KAGVTQTPRYLIKTRGQQVTLSCSPISGHRSVSWYQQTPGQGLQFLFEYFSETQRNKGNFPGRFSGRQFSNSRSEMNVSTLELGDSALYLCASSFQSLSYEQYFGPGTRLTVT.

The V gene is TRBV7-9, the J gene TRBJ1-3; D call uncertain. The V end was cut by 3 bases, the J end by 4 bases, with 4 bases between. Germline CDR1 reads SEHNR; CDR2 reads FQNEAQ (reference sequence). This CDR3 spans 12 amino acids. CDR3 sequence (DNA): TGTGCCAGCAGCTTTCAAGGAAACACCATATATTTT. It yields the protein CASSFQGNTIYF.

CDR3 coding DNA: TGTGCCTGGAGTGTCGCTCCACAGGGGGCGAGGGACGAGCAGTACTTC. It translates to CAWSVAPQGARDEQYF. The rearrangement links TRBV30 to TRBJ2-7; 9 bases agree with TRBD1. V was pared by 0 bases and J by 5 bases, with 11 bases of the junction left unmatched. Germline CDR1 GTSNPN, CDR2 SVGIG (reference sequence). CDR3 length: 16 amino acids.

This chain uses TRBV5-1 with TRBJ2-7; D perhaps matches TRBD1 (5 bases). This CDR3 contains 15 residues. Deletions cut 6 bases from V and 0 bases from J, with 16 bases between. The V gene's germline CDR1 is SGHRS and CDR2 YFSETQ. The CDR3 protein is CASNPLTAASYEQYF. The CDR3 DNA sequence: TGCGCCAGCAACCCCCTGACAGCCGCCTCCTACGAGCAGTACTTC.

A single count supports this clone. CDR3 sequence: CASRFVPPGQSSGANVLTF. DNA for the CDR3: TGTGCCAGCAGATTCGTACCTCCGGGACAGAGCTCTGGGGCCAACGTCCTGACTTTC. This rearrangement joins TRBV21-1 to TRBJ2-6; the table calls TRBD1, which could not be checked here. TRBV21-1 is a pseudogene. CDR3 length equals 19 residues.

The CDR3 nucleotides are TGTGCCAGCAGCCGGGACATCTCCTACGAGCAGTACTTC. Amino acid sequence: CASSRDISYEQYF. The chain uses TRBV6-6 and TRBJ2-7; tentative D call: TRBD1 (6 bases). The CDR3 runs 13 residues. Per germline, CDR1 MNHNY and CDR2 SVGAGI (reference sequence). V was cut by 6 bases and J by 0 bases, with 9 bases left in between.

This clone was detected once. The chain recombines TRBV18 with TRBJ2-4; 8 nucleotides line up with TRBD1. CDR1 KGHSH and CDR2 LQKENI come from the germline V gene. The CDR3 sequence is 17 residues long. Trimming took 1 base from V and 3 from J; bases not matched to a gene: 8. CDR3 DNA sequence: TGTGCCAGCTCACCACTCAGGGGGCAGGGCGGCAAAAACATTCAGTACTTC. This codes for CASSPLRGQGGKNIQYF.

V gene TRBV19 combines with J gene TRBJ1-5; 9 bases align to TRBD1. Germline loops: CDR1 LNHDA, CDR2 SQIVND (reference sequence). The CDR3 consists of 15 residues. The V segment lost 4 bases and the J segment 7 bases; nucleotides outside the gene matches: 8. The CDR3 reads CASSRGQGSSQPQHF. For the CDR3, the DNA is TGTGCCAGTAGTAGAGGACAGGGGTCGAGCCAGCCCCAGCATTTT.

The chain is built from TRBV7-3 and TRBJ1-1, with 7 positions matching TRBD1. Germline CDR1 reads SGHTA; CDR2 reads FQGTGA. The CDR3 sequence is 14 residues long. The junction had 5 bases not matched to a gene; V was cut back by 2 bases and J by 5 bases. The CDR3 reads CASSLQGGRTEAFF. CDR3 nucleotide sequence: TGTGCCAGCAGCTTACAGGGGGGGAGAACTGAAGCTTTCTTT.

V usage is TRBV4-3 and J usage is TRBJ2-7; D is possibly TRBD1 or TRBD2 (6 bases each). Germline V gene data show CDR1 as LGHNA and CDR2 as YSLEER. CDR3 length: 15 residues. Trimming removed 0 bases at V and 1 base at J, with 10 bases between. CDR3 coding DNA: TGCGCCAGCAGCCAAGATTTAGGGGGGTCCTACGAGCAGTACTTC. It codes for CASSQDLGGSYEQYF.

About this clone itself: The junction does not match germline at one end; this may be a read error. CDR3 region: CASSRGERGLQEAQYF. The CDR3 region has the DNA TGTGCCAGCTCACGAGGGGAAAGGGGGCTCCAAGAGGCCCAGTACTTC. The chain links TRBV18 to TRBJ2-5, with TRBD1 matching over 7 bases. CDR1 and CDR2 (germline): KGHSH, LQKENI. CDR3 size: 16 residues. Full variable domain (remainder filled in from reference TRBV18 and TRBJ2-5): NAGVMQNPRHLVRRRGQEARLRCSPMKGHSHVYWYRQLPEEGLKFMVYLQKENIIDESGMPKERFSAEFPKEGPSILRIQQVVRGDSAAYFCASSRGERGLQEAQYFGPGTRLLVL.

This clone was observed a few times. The chain is built from TRBV30 and TRBJ2-7; D may be TRBD1 (5 bases). V dropped 2 bases and J dropped 3 bases, with 14 bases sitting between them. The germline CDR1 and CDR2 sequences are GTSNPN and SVGIG (reference sequence). The length of the CDR3 is 14 residues. Here the CDR3 reads CAWSLGASNYEQYF. The CDR3, as DNA: TGTGCCTGGAGTTTAGGGGCTTCGAACTACGAGCAGTACTTC.

The V and J genes are TRBV19 and TRBJ1-1, with no clear D. The germline CDR1 and CDR2 sequences are LNHDA and SQIVND (reference sequence). The ends were cut back, 5 bases at V and 4 bases at J, with 20 bases in the middle. The CDR3 consists of 16 residues. The CDR3 DNA follows: TGTGCCAGTAGTCCCCCTCGCGGCCATGCGGGCACTGAAGCTTTCTTT. Encoded protein: CASSPPRGHAGTEAFF.

This chain connects TRBV5-1 to TRBJ1-5; 8 bases are a match to TRBD1. Germline assignment: CDR1 SGHRS and CDR2 YFSETQ. The CDR3 is made up of 15 amino acids. V lost 4 bases to trimming and J lost 4 bases; unmatched junction nucleotides: 7. The CDR3 DNA sequence: TGCGCCAGCAGCCCTGGGACAGGTGAAAATCAGCCCCAGCATTTT. It codes for CASSPGTGENQPQHF.

This CDR3 is CASSLGDRPNQPQHF. CDR3 bases: TGTGCCAGCAGTTTGGGGGACAGACCCAATCAGCCCCAGCATTTT. J is TRBJ1-5 and V is TRBV28; 7 bases match TRBD1. Germline-derived CDR1 and CDR2 are MDHEN and SYDVKM. J gave up 3 bases and V 3 bases, and 5 bases lay outside the gene matches. The CDR3 extends over 15 amino acids.

The J gene is TRBJ2-7, the V gene TRBV15; 11 bases line up with TRBD1. Germline V gives CDR1 LNHNV, CDR2 YYDKDF (reference sequence). CDR3 length equals 13 residues. Trimming removed 7 bases from V and 6 bases from J; junction bases left unmatched: 5. CDR3 in amino acids: CATKKDRGPEQYF. DNA of the CDR3: TGTGCCACCAAGAAGGACAGGGGGCCCGAGCAGTACTTC.

The chain carries TRBV18 and TRBJ2-1; D uncertain. V was cut by 3 bases and J by 7 bases, with 13 bases left in between. From germline, CDR1 is KGHSH and CDR2 LQKENI. The CDR3 has 14 amino acids. The CDR3 region has the DNA TGTGCCAGCTCACCCCGACACCAGGCTAATGAGCAGTTCTTC. Encoded protein: CASSPRHQANEQFF.

There are a few counts of this clone. The chain carries TRBV6-5 and TRBJ1-4, with D possibly being TRBD1 (5 bases). Between the trimmed V and J ends, which lost 4 bases and 2 bases, there was a span of 14 bases. The CDR3 spans 16 residues. Germline CDR1 is MNHEY and CDR2 is SVGAGI. The CDR3 sequence is CASSFRGGITNEKLFF. CDR3 bases: TGTGCCAGCAGTTTTAGGGGCGGGATTACTAATGAAAAACTGTTTTTT.

The chain employs TRBV6-1 and TRBJ2-7, with unresolved D. This CDR3 spans 14 amino acids. In germline, CDR1 is MNHNS, CDR2 SASEGT. The ends were cut back, 7 bases at V and 0 bases at J, with 13 bases in the middle. For the CDR3, the DNA is TGTGCCAGCAAAGTACTCCTCAGCTCCTACGAGCAGTACTTC. Its protein is CASKVLLSSYEQYF.

This clone has more than one count but fewer than ten. V is TRBV27 and J is TRBJ2-7, with D perhaps TRBD1 or TRBD2 (5 bases each). The CDR3 length is 15 residues. Germline values: CDR1 MNHEY, CDR2 SMNVEV (reference sequence). Trimming pared 1 base from V and 5 bases from J, leaving 15 bases between. The CDR3 region has the DNA TGTGCCAGCAGTTTATTTCGGCGAATGGGGGACGAGCAGTACTTC. This codes for CASSLFRRMGDEQYF.

This clone was seen only once. The DNA for the CDR3 is TGTGCTAGTGGTTTCCAAGGGGGGGACACCGGGGAGCTGTTTTTT. Translated: CASGFQGGDTGELFF. The chain is built from TRBV12-5 and TRBJ2-2; the D gene is possibly TRBD2 (7 bases). The germline gives CDR1 LGHNT, CDR2 FRNRAP. This CDR3 region has 15 residues. Trimming pared 3 bases from V and 3 bases from J, leaving 11 bases between.

This clone was recorded a few times. The rearrangement links TRBV19 to TRBJ1-2, with 12 bases identical to TRBD1. The germline gives CDR1 LNHDA, CDR2 SQIVND (reference sequence). This CDR3 region has 16 residues. V was clipped by 7 bases and J by 4 bases; unmatched bases: 10. The CDR3 bases are TGTGCCAGTACCCCCCCCGGGACAGGGGGCAGCTATGGCTACACCTTC. Encoded protein: CASTPPGTGGSYGYTF.

The chain is built from TRBV5-1 and TRBJ2-7; weak D call: TRBD1 (5 bases). Germline CDR1 is SGHRS and CDR2 is YFSETQ. Trimming stripped 1 base from V and 4 bases from J, with 6 bases between. The CDR3 sequence is 12 residues long. The CDR3 region is CASSLTGYEQYF. In DNA form, the CDR3 reads TGCGCCAGCAGCTTGACAGGTTACGAGCAGTACTTC. The variable domain in full, completed from reference TRBV5-1 and TRBJ2-7, reads KAGVTQTPRYLIKTRGQQVTLSCSPISGHRSVSWYQQTPGQGLQFLFEYFSETQRNKGNFPGRFSGRQFSNSRSEMNVSTLELGDSALYLCASSLTGYEQYFGPGTRLTVT.

The CDR3 reads CASGLVTGAADTQYF. The CDR3 nucleotides read TGTGCTAGTGGTTTGGTAACGGGGGCGGCAGATACGCAGTATTTT. The chain recombines TRBV12-5 with TRBJ2-3; D is tentatively TRBD1 or TRBD2 (6 bases each). V lost 0 bases and J lost 4, with 11 bases in between. Germline-derived CDR1 and CDR2 are LGHNT and FRNRAP. The CDR3 has 15 residues.